The source of this T cell receptor (beta chain) is a study of blood T cell repertoires in COVID-19. Whole-study context: Italy, Spain and the United States were the sources of the convalescent and acute COVID-19 samples. PBMCs, B-cell-depleted T cells, or T cells were the source of the cDNA or gDNA that made up the material.

The assay was immunoSEQ multiplex PCR, and TCRdb's table has in-frame clones only and misses some. The table includes about 110,000 clones, 80% to 90% detected once. V lost 5 bases and J lost 1, with 17 bases in between. The V gene's germline CDR1 is KGHSH and CDR2 LQKENI. CDR3 length: 16 residues. The chain employs TRBV18 and TRBJ1-2, with D unresolved. Sequencing used peripheral blood. The receptor comes from a woman in her sixties or seventies with acute or convalescent COVID-19. CDR3 protein: CASSFRTGQNNYGYTF. DNA for the CDR3: TGTGCCAGCTCATTTCGGACTGGGCAAAATAACTATGGCTACACCTTC.